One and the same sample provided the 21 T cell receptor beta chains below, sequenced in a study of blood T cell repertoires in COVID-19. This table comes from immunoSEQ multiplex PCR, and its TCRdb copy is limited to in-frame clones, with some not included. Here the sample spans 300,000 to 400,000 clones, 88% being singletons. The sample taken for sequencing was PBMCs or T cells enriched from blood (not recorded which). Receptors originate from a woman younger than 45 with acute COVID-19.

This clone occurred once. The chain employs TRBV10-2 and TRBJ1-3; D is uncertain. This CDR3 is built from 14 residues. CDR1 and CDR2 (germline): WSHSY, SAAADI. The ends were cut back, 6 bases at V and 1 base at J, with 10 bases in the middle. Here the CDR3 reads CASSPQLSGNTIYF. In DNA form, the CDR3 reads TGCGCCAGCAGCCCACAGCTTTCTGGAAACACCATATATTTT.

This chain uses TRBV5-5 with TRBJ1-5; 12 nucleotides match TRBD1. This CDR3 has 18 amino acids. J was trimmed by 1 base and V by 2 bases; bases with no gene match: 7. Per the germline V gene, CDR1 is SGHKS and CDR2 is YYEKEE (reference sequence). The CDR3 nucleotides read TGTGCCAGCAGCTTAACCGGGACAGGGGGCGGAAGCAATCAGCCCCAGCATTTT. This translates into CASSLTGTGGGSNQPQHF.

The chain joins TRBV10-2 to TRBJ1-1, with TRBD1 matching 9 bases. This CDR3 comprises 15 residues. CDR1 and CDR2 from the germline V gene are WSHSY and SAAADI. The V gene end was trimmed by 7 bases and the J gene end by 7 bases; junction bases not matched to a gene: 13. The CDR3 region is CASNEPGQGPFEAFF. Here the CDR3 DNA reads TGCGCCAGCAATGAACCGGGACAGGGCCCTTTTGAAGCTTTCTTT.

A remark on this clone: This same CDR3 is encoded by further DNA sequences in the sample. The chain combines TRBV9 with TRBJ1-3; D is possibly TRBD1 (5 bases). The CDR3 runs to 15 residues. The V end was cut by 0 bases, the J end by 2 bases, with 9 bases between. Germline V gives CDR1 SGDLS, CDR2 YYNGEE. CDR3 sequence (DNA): TGTGCCAGCAGCGTAGTAGGAGGGGCTGGAAACACCATATATTTT. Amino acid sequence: CASSVVGGAGNTIYF.

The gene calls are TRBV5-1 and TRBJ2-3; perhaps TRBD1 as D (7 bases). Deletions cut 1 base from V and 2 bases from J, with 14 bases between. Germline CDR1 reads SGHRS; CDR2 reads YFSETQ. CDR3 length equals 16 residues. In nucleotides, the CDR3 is TGCGCCAGCAGCTTGTGGGGGGACAGAGACACAGATACGCAGTATTTT. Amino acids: CASSLWGDRDTDTQYF.

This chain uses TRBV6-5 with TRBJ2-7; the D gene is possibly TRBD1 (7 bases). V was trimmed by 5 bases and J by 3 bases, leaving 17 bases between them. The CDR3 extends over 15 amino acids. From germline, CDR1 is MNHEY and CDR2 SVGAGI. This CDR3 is CASSPQGRGVYEQYF. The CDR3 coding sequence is TGTGCCAGCAGTCCTCAGGGCAGGGGGGTCTACGAGCAGTACTTC.

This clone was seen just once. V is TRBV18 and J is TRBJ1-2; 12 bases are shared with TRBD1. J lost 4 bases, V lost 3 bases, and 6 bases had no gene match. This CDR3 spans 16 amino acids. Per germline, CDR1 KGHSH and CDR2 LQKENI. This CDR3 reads CASSPGQGANTYGYTF. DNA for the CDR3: TGTGCCAGCTCACCGGGACAGGGGGCTAATACCTATGGCTACACCTTC.

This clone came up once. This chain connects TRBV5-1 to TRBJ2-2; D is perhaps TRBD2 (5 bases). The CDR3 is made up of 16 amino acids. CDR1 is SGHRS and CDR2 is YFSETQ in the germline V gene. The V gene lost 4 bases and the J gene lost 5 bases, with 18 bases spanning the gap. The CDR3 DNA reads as TGCGCCAGCAGCATGGCTCCGGACGGAGGAACCGGGGAGCTGTTTTTT. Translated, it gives CASSMAPDGGTGELFF.

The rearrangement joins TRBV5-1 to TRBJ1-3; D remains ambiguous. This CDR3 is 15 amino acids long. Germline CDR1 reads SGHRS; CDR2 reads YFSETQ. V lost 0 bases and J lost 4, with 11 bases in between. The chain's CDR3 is CASSLELGAGNTIYF. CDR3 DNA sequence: TGCGCCAGCAGCTTGGAGTTAGGAGCCGGAAACACCATATATTTT.

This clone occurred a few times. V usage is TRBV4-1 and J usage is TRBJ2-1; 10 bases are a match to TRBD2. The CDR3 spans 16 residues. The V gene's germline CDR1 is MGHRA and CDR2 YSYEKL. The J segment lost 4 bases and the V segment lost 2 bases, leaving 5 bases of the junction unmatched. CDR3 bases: TGCGCCAGCAGCCAAAATCAGGGACTAGCGTACAATGAGCAGTTCTTC. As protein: CASSQNQGLAYNEQFF.

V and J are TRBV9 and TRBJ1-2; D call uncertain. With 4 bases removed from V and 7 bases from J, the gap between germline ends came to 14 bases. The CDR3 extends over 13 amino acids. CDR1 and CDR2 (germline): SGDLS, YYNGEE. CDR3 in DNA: TGTGCCAGCAGCTTTTCGGACGGAGGTGGCTACACCTTC. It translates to CASSFSDGGGYTF.

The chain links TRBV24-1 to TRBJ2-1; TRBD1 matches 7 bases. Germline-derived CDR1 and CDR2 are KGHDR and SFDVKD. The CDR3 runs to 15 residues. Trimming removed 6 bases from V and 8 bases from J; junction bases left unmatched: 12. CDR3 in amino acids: CATSTTGVPGYEQFF. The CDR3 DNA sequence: TGTGCCACCAGTACCACAGGGGTTCCAGGGTATGAGCAGTTCTTC.

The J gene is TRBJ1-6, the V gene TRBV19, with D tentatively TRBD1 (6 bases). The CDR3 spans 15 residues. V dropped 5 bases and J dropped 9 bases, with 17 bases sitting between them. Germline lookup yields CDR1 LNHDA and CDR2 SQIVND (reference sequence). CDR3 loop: CASSATTGQSSPLHF. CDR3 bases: TGTGCCAGTAGTGCCACTACAGGGCAGAGTTCACCCCTCCACTTT.

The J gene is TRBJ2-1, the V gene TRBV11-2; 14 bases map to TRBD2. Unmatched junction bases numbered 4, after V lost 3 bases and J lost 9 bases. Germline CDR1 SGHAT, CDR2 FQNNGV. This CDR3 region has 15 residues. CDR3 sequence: CASSFRLAGGLEQFF. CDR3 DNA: TGTGCCAGCAGCTTCAGACTAGCGGGGGGGCTTGAGCAGTTCTTC.

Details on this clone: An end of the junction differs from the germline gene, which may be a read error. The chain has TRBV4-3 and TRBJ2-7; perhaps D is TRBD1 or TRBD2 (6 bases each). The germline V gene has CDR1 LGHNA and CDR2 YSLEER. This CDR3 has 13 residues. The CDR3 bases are TGCGCCAGCAGCGAAGAGGGGGGATACGAGCAGTACTTC. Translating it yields CASSEEGGYEQYF.

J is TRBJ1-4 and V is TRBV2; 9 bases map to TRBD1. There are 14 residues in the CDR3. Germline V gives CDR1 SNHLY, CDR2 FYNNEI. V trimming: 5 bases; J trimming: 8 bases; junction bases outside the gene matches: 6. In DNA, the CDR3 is TGTGCCAGCAGTTCACAGGGGGCAACGGAAAAACTGTTTTTT. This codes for CASSSQGATEKLFF.

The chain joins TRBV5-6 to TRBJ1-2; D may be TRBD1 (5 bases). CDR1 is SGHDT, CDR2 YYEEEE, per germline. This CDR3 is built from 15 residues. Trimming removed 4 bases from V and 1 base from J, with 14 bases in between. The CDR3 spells CASSGDAGYNYGYTF. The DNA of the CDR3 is TGTGCCAGCAGCGGGGATGCAGGGTATAACTATGGCTACACCTTC.

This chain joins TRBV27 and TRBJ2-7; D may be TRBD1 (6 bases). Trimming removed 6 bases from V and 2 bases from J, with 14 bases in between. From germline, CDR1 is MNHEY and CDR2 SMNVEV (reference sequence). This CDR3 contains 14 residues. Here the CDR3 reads CASSLRGSTYEQYF. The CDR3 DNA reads TGTGCCAGCAGCCTCAGGGGATCCACCTACGAGCAGTACTTC.

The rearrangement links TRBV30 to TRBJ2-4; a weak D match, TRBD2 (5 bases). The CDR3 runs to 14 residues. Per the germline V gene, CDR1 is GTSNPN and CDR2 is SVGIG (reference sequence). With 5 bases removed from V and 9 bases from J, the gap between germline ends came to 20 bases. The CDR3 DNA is TGTGCCTGGTCCCCCGCCGGGGTGGGTTCCATTCAGTACTTC. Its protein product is CAWSPAGVGSIQYF.

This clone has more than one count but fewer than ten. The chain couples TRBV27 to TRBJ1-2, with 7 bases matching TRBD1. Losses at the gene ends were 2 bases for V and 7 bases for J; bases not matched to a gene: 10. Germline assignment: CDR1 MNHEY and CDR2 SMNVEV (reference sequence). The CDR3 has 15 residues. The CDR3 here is CASSLGLKGAFGYTF. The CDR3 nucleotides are TGTGCCAGCAGTTTAGGCTTGAAGGGGGCCTTTGGCTACACCTTC.

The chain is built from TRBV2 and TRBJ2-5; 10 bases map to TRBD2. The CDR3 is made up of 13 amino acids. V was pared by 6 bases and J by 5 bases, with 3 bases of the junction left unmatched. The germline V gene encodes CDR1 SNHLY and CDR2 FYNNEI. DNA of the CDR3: TGTGCCAGCAGCCTACTAGCGGGGGAGACCCAGTACTTC. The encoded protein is CASSLLAGETQYF. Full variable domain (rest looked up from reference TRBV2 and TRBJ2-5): EPEVTQTPSHQVTQMGQEVILRCVPISNHLYFYWYRQILGQKVEFLVSFYNNEISEKSEIFDDQFSVERPDGSNFTLKIRSTKLEDSAMYFCASSLLAGETQYFGPGTRLLVL.